This T cell receptor beta chain came from a study of T cells in Graves' hyperthyroidism and ophthalmopathy. Study summary: Peripheral blood was collected at initial diagnosis, before any treatment. General study points: Separating ophthalmopathy from stable hyperthyroidism was achieved by a 13 V-J model. Researchers found most expanded thyroid clonotypes above 0.001 in blood as well. Ophthalmopathy was identified by the model a median around 6 months ahead of onset.

The CDR3 sequence is 14 residues long. V lost 0 bases and J 5 bases, leaving 8 bases between the germline ends. Germline V gene lookup returns CDR1 MGHRA and CDR2 YSYEKL. Amplified TCR beta CDR3 regions derived from RNA transcripts. The HTBI primer set was used in a first-round RT-PCR of the TCR CDR3. TCRdb analysed the multiplex PCR reads with MiXCR anew, one entry per CDR3 protein. The data show 600,000 to 700,000 distinct CDR3 sequences, about 15% seen once. On this clonotype itself: Its antigen is not known.

The J gene is TRBJ1-3, the V gene TRBV4-1; D unresolved. The sequenced sample consisted of blood. This clonotype was obtained from a woman in her forties with Graves' ophthalmopathy. The CDR3 reads CASSQDGFRNTIYF. CDR3 DNA sequence: TGCGCCAGCAGCCAAGATGGATTTAGAAACACCATATATTTT.